These 13 T cell receptor beta chains were sequenced from one sample in a study of post-analysis software for immune sequencing data. Included in the TCR beta cDNA libraries were unique molecular identifiers. TCRdb analysed the PCR reads with MiXCR anew, one entry per CDR3 protein. This table has approximately 360,000 distinct CDR3 sequences, roughly 30% appearing once. Their cognate antigens are unknown. Study findings and constraints: Four to six TRBV segments, including TRBV5-6, TRBV5-1 and TRBV20-1, were more frequent in patients than controls.

The sample taken for sequencing was blood. The receptor set was obtained from a girl aged 10 to 17 with multiple sclerosis.

This clonotype turned up a few times. The rearrangement links TRBV5-1 to TRBJ2-7; D possibly corresponds to TRBD1 (5 bases). V dropped 0 bases and J dropped 0 bases, with 13 bases sitting between them. Germline V gene data show CDR1 as SGHRS and CDR2 as YFSETQ. The CDR3 sequence is 16 residues long. The CDR3 region has the DNA TGCGCCAGCAGCTTGGGTAGGGGTCCCAGCTCCTACGAGCAGTACTTC. Translated, it gives CASSLGRGPSSYEQYF.

This clonotype has a handful of counts. The chain couples TRBV9 to TRBJ2-1; TRBD1 is a possible D gene (5 bases). The germline V gene has CDR1 SGDLS and CDR2 YYNGEE. The CDR3 runs to 15 residues. With 4 bases removed from V and 2 bases from J, the gap between germline ends came to 13 bases. This CDR3 is CASSLQGLTYNEQFF. The CDR3 DNA follows: TGTGCCAGCAGCCTCCAGGGCCTTACCTACAATGAGCAGTTCTTC.

The sample holds many counts of this clonotype. The V call is TRBV12-3 or TRBV12-4, the J call TRBJ2-7; no reliable D call. The V end lost 1 base, the J end lost 2 bases, and 9 bases lay between the germline ends. The CDR3 extends over 14 amino acids. Here the CDR3 reads CASSLVRQAYEQYF. The CDR3 region has the DNA TGTGCCAGCAGTTTAGTTCGGCAGGCCTACGAGCAGTACTTC.

This clonotype was observed many times. The chain couples TRBV5-8 to TRBJ1-1; D gene ambiguous. V lost 4 bases and J lost 4, with 8 bases in between. The CDR3 is 12 residues long. Germline values: CDR1 SGHTS, CDR2 YDEGEE. This CDR3 is CASSRVGTEAFF. The CDR3 DNA follows: TGTGCCAGCAGCCGGGTCGGCACTGAAGCTTTCTTT.

This clonotype appeared a few times. This chain links TRBV11-3 with TRBJ2-7; D may be TRBD2 (6 bases). V was trimmed by 4 bases and J by 0 bases, leaving 7 bases between them. The CDR3 extends over 13 amino acids. CDR1 is SGHNT, CDR2 YENEEA, per germline. This CDR3 reads CASSSDYSYEQYF. The CDR3 DNA reads as TGTGCCAGCAGCTCGGACTACTCCTACGAGCAGTACTTC.

The J gene is TRBJ1-4, the V gene TRBV3-1, with 7 bases lining up with TRBD1. CDR1 and CDR2 from the germline V gene are LGHDT and YNNKEL (reference sequence). After removal of 3 bases from V and 5 bases from J, the junction contained 3 bases not matched to a gene. The CDR3 runs 14 residues. CDR3: CASSQAGGNEKLFF. In DNA, the CDR3 is TGTGCCAGCAGCCAGGCAGGGGGGAATGAAAAACTGTTTTTT.

This chain uses TRBV5-6 with TRBJ2-7; D is unclear. The V end lost 1 base, the J end lost 3 bases, and 11 bases lay between the germline ends. The CDR3 runs 14 residues. CDR1 is SGHDT, CDR2 YYEEEE, per germline. For the CDR3, the DNA is TGTGCCAGCAGCTTGTCGGGCAGGAGCTACGAGCAGTACTTC. Its protein is CASSLSGRSYEQYF.

The table lists this clonotype with a few counts. V and J are TRBV7-2 and TRBJ2-5; D not resolved. Trimming pared 3 bases from V and 2 bases from J, leaving 10 bases between. The CDR3 loop spans 14 amino acids. The germline CDR1 and CDR2 sequences are SGHTA and FQGNSA. The CDR3 DNA reads as TGTGCCAGCAGCTTTTCTTCAGATCAAGAGACCCAGTACTTC. Residues: CASSFSSDQETQYF.

This clonotype was seen more than once but under ten times. The J gene is TRBJ2-7, the V gene TRBV20-1; D might be TRBD1 (5 bases). Trimming left V 6 bases short and J 2 bases short, with 17 bases between. Germline V CDR1 and CDR2: DFQATT, SNEGSKA (reference sequence). This CDR3 is 14 amino acids long. CDR3 sequence (DNA): TGCAGTGCCTTAACAGGTCAACCTCCCTACGAGCAGTACTTC. It is translated as CSALTGQPPYEQYF.

In this sample, this clonotype turned up a few times. The chain is built from TRBV6-5 and TRBJ1-2; D not certain. CDR3 length: 15 amino acids. Per germline, CDR1 MNHEY and CDR2 SVGAGI. V was cut by 0 bases and J by 1 base, with 9 bases left in between. CDR3 in DNA: TGTGCCAGCAGTTACTCGGGGAGCTTTAACTATGGCTACACCTTC. It codes for CASSYSGSFNYGYTF.

This rearrangement joins TRBV20-1 to TRBJ2-2; 7 positions agree with TRBD1. V shed 2 bases, J shed 1 base, and the junction held 7 bases outside the gene matches. Germline CDR1 DFQATT, CDR2 SNEGSKA (reference sequence). This CDR3 spans 16 amino acids. This CDR3 is CSARRRGGWNTGELFF. The DNA for the CDR3 is TGCAGTGCTAGAAGACGAGGGGGCTGGAACACCGGGGAGCTGTTTTTT.

This clonotype was picked up a small number of times. This chain links TRBV20-1 with TRBJ2-3; no definite D call. This CDR3 has 13 residues. Germline values: CDR1 DFQATT, CDR2 SNEGSKA (reference sequence). The V and J ends lost 5 bases and 5 bases respectively, with 14 bases between them. The CDR3 is CSAFRLAGDTQYF. The CDR3 DNA sequence: TGCAGTGCTTTTAGACTTGCTGGAGATACGCAGTATTTT.

This clonotype was observed a few times. J is TRBJ2-3 and V is TRBV7-2; D is undetermined. The CDR3 length is 12 residues. Trimming cost V 5 bases and J 3 bases, with 6 bases left between them. Germline V gives CDR1 SGHTA, CDR2 FQGNSA. The DNA for the CDR3 is TGTGCCAGCAGCCACCTGACAGATACGCAGTATTTT. It encodes CASSHLTDTQYF.